This entry lists 17 T cell receptor beta chains sequenced from one sample in a study of response to subunit inactivated influenza vaccine. TCRdb called the RT-PCR reads again in MiXCR, with one record for every CDR3 protein. The sample records 530,000 or so distinct CDR3 sequences, around 13% being singletons. The specimen comprised PBMCs from blood, sampled roughly 12 days after vaccination. The source is a man aged 45 to 65 who received an inactivated influenza vaccine.

V gene TRBV9 combines with J gene TRBJ1-2, with 9 positions matching TRBD1. From germline, CDR1 is SGDLS and CDR2 YYNGEE. Germline trimming cut 4 bases from V and 8 bases from J; bases unmatched to any gene: 6. CDR3 length equals 13 residues. The chain's CDR3 is CASSIRTGDGYTF. The CDR3 region has the DNA TGTGCCAGCAGCATAAGGACAGGGGACGGCTACACCTTC.

The V gene is TRBV11-2, the J gene TRBJ2-7; TRBD1 is a possible D gene (5 bases). This CDR3 is built from 16 residues. From germline, CDR1 is SGHAT and CDR2 FQNNGV. V lost 4 bases and J 6 bases, leaving 22 bases between the germline ends. In DNA form, the CDR3 reads TGTGCCAGCAGCTCCCCTTCCTCGGACATCCGAGGCGAGCAGTACTTC. This encodes CASSSPSSDIRGEQYF.

In this sample, this clonotype turned up a few times. V is TRBV7-9 and J is TRBJ2-2, with D unclear. Trimming cost V 5 bases and J 2 bases, with 18 bases left between them. From germline, CDR1 is SEHNR and CDR2 FQNEAQ (reference sequence). CDR3 length: 17 amino acids. CDR3 protein: CASSPTPHLRNTGELFF. CDR3 DNA sequence: TGTGCCAGCAGCCCAACCCCCCATCTAAGAAACACCGGGGAGCTGTTTTTT.

This clonotype was seen repeatedly, ten times or more. The J gene is TRBJ2-1, the V gene TRBV11-2, with 10 bases matching TRBD1. Trimming at V came to 5 bases and at J to 8 bases, leaving 9 bases not matched to a gene. This CDR3 has 15 residues. Germline V gene lookup returns CDR1 SGHAT and CDR2 FQNNGV. The CDR3, as DNA: TGTGCCAGCAGCCGTCCCGGGACAGGGGTCGATGAGCAGTTCTTC. Protein product: CASSRPGTGVDEQFF.

This clonotype has ten or more counts. J is TRBJ2-7 and V is TRBV12-3 or TRBV12-4; perhaps TRBD2 as D (5 bases). CDR3 length: 14 amino acids. V gave up 3 bases and J gave up 6 bases, with 15 bases separating them. The DNA for the CDR3 is TGTGCCAGCAGTTTGCTAGCTGGCATGGGCGAGCAGTACTTC. Residues: CASSLLAGMGEQYF.

This clonotype has just a few counts. The chain has TRBV27 and TRBJ2-3, with D maybe TRBD1 (5 bases). Germline-derived CDR1 and CDR2 are MNHEY and SMNVEV (reference sequence). V lost 2 bases and J 3 bases, leaving 12 bases between the germline ends. This CDR3 spans 15 amino acids. CDR3 nucleotide sequence: TGTGCCAGCAGTTTACAGCCTCAGGGAACAGATACGCAGTATTTT. This translates into CASSLQPQGTDTQYF.

This clonotype was observed a handful of times. The chain is built from TRBV6-1 and TRBJ2-3; D remains ambiguous. In germline, CDR1 is MNHNS, CDR2 SASEGT. The ends were cut back, 10 bases at V and 0 bases at J, with 17 bases in the middle. The CDR3 totals 15 residues. The CDR3 loop reads CAIKPRARSTDTQYF. CDR3 DNA sequence: TGTGCCATCAAACCTAGGGCGCGTAGCACAGATACGCAGTATTTT.

This clonotype was detected a few times. The chain uses TRBV30 and TRBJ2-5; perhaps TRBD1 as D (6 bases). The CDR3 runs 13 residues. Trimming left V 2 bases short and J 5 bases short, with 12 bases between. Per the germline V gene, CDR1 is GTSNPN and CDR2 is SVGIG (reference sequence). The CDR3: CAWSTGMGETQYF. The DNA of the CDR3 is TGTGCCTGGAGTACAGGGATGGGGGAGACCCAGTACTTC. Looking up the rest from reference TRBV30 and TRBJ2-5 gives the full variable domain: SQTIHQWPATLVQPVGSPLSLECTVEGTSNPNLYWYRQAAGRGLQLLFYSVGIGQISSEVPQNLSASRPQDRQFILSSKKLLLSDSGFYLCAWSTGMGETQYFGPGTRLLVL.

The chain combines TRBV7-8 with TRBJ2-3; the match to TRBD2 covers 9 bases. This CDR3 has 20 residues. Looked up from germline, CDR1 is SGHVS and CDR2 is FQNEAQ. V lost 0 bases and J lost 0; bases outside the gene matches: 13. The CDR3 protein is CASSLAFGLAGISSTDTQYF. Here the CDR3 DNA reads TGTGCCAGCAGCTTAGCGTTCGGGCTAGCGGGGATATCTAGCACAGATACGCAGTATTTT.

The table lists this clonotype with a few counts. The chain has TRBV24-1 and TRBJ2-2, with a possible D match to TRBD1 (6 bases). This CDR3 spans 18 amino acids. Trimming took 3 bases from V and 1 from J, leaving 17 bases between them. Germline V gene sequence: CDR1 KGHDR, CDR2 SFDVKD. CDR3 residues: CATSDAGTRLLNTGELFF. The CDR3 DNA reads as TGTGCCACCAGTGATGCCGGGACAAGGCTTTTGAACACCGGGGAGCTGTTTTTT.

J is TRBJ1-5 and V is TRBV20-1; D possibly corresponds to TRBD1 (6 bases). Germline values: CDR1 DFQATT, CDR2 SNEGSKA (reference sequence). Trimming left V 2 bases short and J 0 bases short, with 11 bases between. The CDR3 covers 15 residues. This CDR3 reads CSARPVDSSNQPQHF. CDR3 nucleotide sequence: TGCAGTGCTAGACCGGTGGACAGTAGCAATCAGCCCCAGCATTTT.

This clonotype is a singleton in its sample. The J gene is TRBJ2-3, the V gene TRBV5-6; possible D gene TRBD1, 6 bases. The CDR3 is 14 residues long. The germline V and J ends were trimmed by 2 bases and 4 bases, with 11 bases remaining between them. Germline CDR1 SGHDT, CDR2 YYEEEE. The CDR3 nucleotides read TGTGCCAGCAGCTTACGTGCAGGGGCAGATACGCAGTATTTT. Its protein is CASSLRAGADTQYF.

The chain has TRBV29-1 and TRBJ2-5, with TRBD1 identical over 10 bases. The CDR3 loop spans 18 amino acids. Germline assignment: CDR1 SQVTM and CDR2 ANQGSEA. V shed 0 bases, J shed 2 bases, and the junction held 12 bases outside the gene matches. The CDR3 sequence is CSVEDVSGQGSGQETQYF. The DNA for the CDR3 is TGCAGCGTTGAAGATGTTTCGGGACAGGGGAGCGGGCAAGAGACCCAGTACTTC.

In this sample, this clonotype turned up a few times. V usage is TRBV4-2 and J usage is TRBJ2-7, with D perhaps given as TRBD1 or TRBD2 (6 bases each). V was cut by 4 bases and J by 5 bases, with 18 bases left in between. Germline assignment: CDR1 LGHNA and CDR2 YNFKEQ. This CDR3 has 15 amino acids. As DNA, the CDR3 is TGTGCCAGCAGCCTACAAGGGGGGCTTCGGGACGAGCAGTACTTC. Translating gives CASSLQGGLRDEQYF.

This clonotype was counted between two and nine times. V is TRBV20-1 and J is TRBJ2-1; TRBD2 aligns across 14 bases. The germline V gene has CDR1 DFQATT and CDR2 SNEGSKA (reference sequence). The CDR3 loop spans 16 amino acids. V lost 5 bases and J lost 8; bases outside the gene matches: 11. The CDR3 loop is CSARTSGRIIFHEQFF. The CDR3, as DNA: TGCAGTGCTCGGACTAGCGGGAGGATTATTTTCCATGAGCAGTTCTTC.

The chain recombines TRBV20-1 with TRBJ1-5; D not resolved. The V gene's germline CDR1 is DFQATT and CDR2 SNEGSKA (reference sequence). CDR3 length equals 13 residues. V gave up 6 bases and J gave up 0 bases, with 9 bases separating them. The CDR3 sequence: CSAGRNSNQPQHF. DNA for the CDR3: TGCAGTGCCGGAAGGAATAGCAATCAGCCCCAGCATTTT.

This clonotype was picked up a small number of times. The chain couples TRBV5-4 to TRBJ2-1; a weak D match, TRBD2 (5 bases). The germline gives CDR1 SGHNT, CDR2 YYREEE (reference sequence). This CDR3 comprises 15 residues. Deletions cut 3 bases from V and 0 bases from J, with 10 bases between. The CDR3: CASSSDSLSYNEQFF. The CDR3 nucleotides are TGTGCCAGCAGCTCGGACTCCCTCTCCTACAATGAGCAGTTCTTC.